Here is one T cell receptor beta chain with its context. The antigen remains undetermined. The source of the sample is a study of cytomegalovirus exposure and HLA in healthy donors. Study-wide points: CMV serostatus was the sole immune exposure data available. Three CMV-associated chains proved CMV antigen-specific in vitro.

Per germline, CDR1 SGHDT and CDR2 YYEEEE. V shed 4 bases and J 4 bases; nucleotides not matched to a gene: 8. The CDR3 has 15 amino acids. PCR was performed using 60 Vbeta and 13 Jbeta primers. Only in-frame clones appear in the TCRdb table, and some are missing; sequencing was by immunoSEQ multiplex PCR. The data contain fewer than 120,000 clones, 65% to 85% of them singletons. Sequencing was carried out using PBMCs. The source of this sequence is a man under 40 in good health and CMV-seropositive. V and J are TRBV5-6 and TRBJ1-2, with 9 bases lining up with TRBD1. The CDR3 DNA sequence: TGTGCCAGCAGCGCACAGGGGGCGCTTCTCTATGGCTACACCTTC. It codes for CASSAQGALLYGYTF.